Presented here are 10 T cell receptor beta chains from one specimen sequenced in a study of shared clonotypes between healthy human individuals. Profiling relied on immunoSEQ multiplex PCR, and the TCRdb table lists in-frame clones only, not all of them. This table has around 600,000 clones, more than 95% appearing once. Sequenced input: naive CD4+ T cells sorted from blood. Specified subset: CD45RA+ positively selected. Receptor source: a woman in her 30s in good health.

CDR3 DNA: TGTGCCATCAGTGAGTCGTGGGGGGCGAACACTGAAGCTTTCTTT. It is translated as CAISESWGANTEAFF. J is TRBJ1-1 and V is TRBV10-3; a weak D match, TRBD1 (6 bases). The V gene lost 0 bases and the J gene lost 1 base, with 9 bases spanning the gap. The CDR3 spans 15 residues. Germline V gene lookup returns CDR1 ENHRY and CDR2 SYGVKD.

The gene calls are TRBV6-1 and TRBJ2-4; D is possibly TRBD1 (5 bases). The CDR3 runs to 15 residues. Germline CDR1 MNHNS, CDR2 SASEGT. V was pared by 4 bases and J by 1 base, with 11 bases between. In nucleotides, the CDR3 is TGTGCCAGCAGTGTGACCAGGGCGGCCAAAAACATTCAGTACTTC. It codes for CASSVTRAAKNIQYF.

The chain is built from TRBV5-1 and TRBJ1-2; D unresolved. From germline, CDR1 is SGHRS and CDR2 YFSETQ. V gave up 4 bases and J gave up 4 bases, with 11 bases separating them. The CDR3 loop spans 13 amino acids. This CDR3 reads CASSLQPLYGYTF. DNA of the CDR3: TGCGCCAGCAGCCTACAGCCGCTCTATGGCTACACCTTC.

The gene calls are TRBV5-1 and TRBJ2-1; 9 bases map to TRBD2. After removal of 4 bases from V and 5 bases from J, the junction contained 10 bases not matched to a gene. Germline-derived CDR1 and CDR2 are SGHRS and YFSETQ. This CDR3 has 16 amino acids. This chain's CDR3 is CASSPGLAGTNNEQFF. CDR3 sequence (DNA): TGCGCCAGCAGCCCGGGCCTAGCGGGAACCAACAATGAGCAGTTCTTC.

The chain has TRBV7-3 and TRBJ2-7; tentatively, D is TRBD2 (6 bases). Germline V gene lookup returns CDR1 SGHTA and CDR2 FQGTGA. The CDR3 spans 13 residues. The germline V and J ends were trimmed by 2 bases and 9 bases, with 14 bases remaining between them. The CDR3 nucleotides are TGTGCCAGCAGCTTAGAGGCCCGGGAGCGGCAGTACTTC. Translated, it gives CASSLEARERQYF.

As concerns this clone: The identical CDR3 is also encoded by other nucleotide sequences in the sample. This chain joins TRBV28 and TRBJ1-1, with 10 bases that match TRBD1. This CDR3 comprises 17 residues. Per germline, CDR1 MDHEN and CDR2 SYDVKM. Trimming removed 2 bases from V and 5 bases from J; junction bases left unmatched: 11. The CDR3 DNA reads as TGTGCCAGCAGTTTACCGACAGGGGGCAGTCTGGGGACTGAAGCTTTCTTT. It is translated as CASSLPTGGSLGTEAFF.

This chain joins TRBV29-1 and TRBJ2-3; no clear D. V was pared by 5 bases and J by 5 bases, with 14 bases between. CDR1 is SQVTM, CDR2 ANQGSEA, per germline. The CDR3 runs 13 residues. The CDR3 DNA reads TGCAGCGTTCGCCCCGTTCTCGGAGATACGCAGTATTTT. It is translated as CSVRPVLGDTQYF.

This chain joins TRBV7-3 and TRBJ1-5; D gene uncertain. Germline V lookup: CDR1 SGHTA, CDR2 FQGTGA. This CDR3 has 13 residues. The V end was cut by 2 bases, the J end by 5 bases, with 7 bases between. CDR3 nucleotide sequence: TGTGCCAGCAGCTTATCAGCCGATCAGCCCCAGCATTTT. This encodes CASSLSADQPQHF.

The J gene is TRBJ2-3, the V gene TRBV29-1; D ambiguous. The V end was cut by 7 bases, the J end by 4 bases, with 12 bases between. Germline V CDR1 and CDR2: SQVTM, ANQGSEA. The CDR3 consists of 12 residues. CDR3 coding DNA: TGCAGCGCTAAGGTTGGGGCAGATACGCAGTATTTT. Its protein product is CSAKVGADTQYF.

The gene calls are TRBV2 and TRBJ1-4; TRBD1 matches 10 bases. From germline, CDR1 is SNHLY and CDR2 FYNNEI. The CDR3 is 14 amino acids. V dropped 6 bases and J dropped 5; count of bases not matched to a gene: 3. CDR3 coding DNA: TGTGCCAGCAGGGCGGACAGGGGGAATGAAAAACTGTTTTTT. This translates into CASRADRGNEKLFF.